A single sample gave rise to the 2 T cell receptor beta chains below, sequenced in a study of CD8 T cells in Susac syndrome. Random hexamers primed reverse transcription of roughly 0.5 to 1 ug RNA. From the immunoSEQ multiplex PCR reads, TCRdb called clonotypes with MiXCR, one entry per CDR3 protein. The sample contains roughly 120,000 distinct CDR3 sequences, about 95% of which appear only once. Sequenced: CD4+ T cells from PBMCs. These receptors all come from a human donor in good health.

This clonotype was seen once. Relative to the germline gene, one junction end is altered; a read error may explain this. The rearrangement joins TRBV18 to TRBJ2-1, with D possibly being TRBD1 (5 bases). The germline gives CDR1 KGHSH, CDR2 LQKENI. The CDR3 spans 15 residues. This CDR3 reads CASSPLRVSYNEQFF. The CDR3 region has the DNA TGTGCCAGCTCACCACTCAGGGTCTCCTACAATGAACAGTTCTTC.

The J gene is TRBJ2-7, the V gene TRBV5-5; no reliable D call. The germline CDR1 and CDR2 sequences are SGHKS and YYEKEE (reference sequence). Trimming removed 6 bases at V and 1 base at J, with 11 bases between. This CDR3 is 13 amino acids long. The CDR3 DNA reads as TGTGCCAGCAACCCGCTAGGGTCCTACGAGCAGTACTTC. Its protein is CASNPLGSYEQYF.